The next 14 T cell receptor beta chains were all read from a single sample in a study of radiotherapy plus CTLA-4 blockade in lung cancer. Sequencing used immunoSEQ multiplex PCR; TCRdb keeps in-frame clones, though not all of them. The table records around 82,000 clones, approximately 84% of them present only once. This sample comprised peripheral blood, obtained from a patient treated with radiotherapy plus ipilimumab. Every receptor here comes from a human donor with non-small cell lung cancer who had stable disease on radiotherapy plus ipilimumab.

The chain is built from TRBV5-1 and TRBJ2-3; the match to TRBD1 covers 9 bases. V dropped 4 bases and J dropped 4; count of bases not matched to a gene: 10. CDR1 SGHRS and CDR2 YFSETQ come from the germline V gene. The CDR3 is made up of 16 amino acids. CDR3 region: CASSLGDREGADTQYF. CDR3 coding DNA: TGCGCCAGCAGCCTCGGGGACAGGGAGGGGGCAGATACGCAGTATTTT.

This clone appeared once. V usage is TRBV9 and J usage is TRBJ2-7, with D perhaps TRBD1 (5 bases). This CDR3 comprises 15 residues. Germline V lookup: CDR1 SGDLS, CDR2 YYNGEE. V dropped 0 bases and J dropped 3 bases, with 13 bases sitting between them. This CDR3 reads CASSVGQLSGYEQYF. CDR3 coding DNA: TGTGCCAGCAGCGTAGGACAGCTGAGTGGCTACGAGCAGTACTTC.

This clone showed up just a few times. The chain links TRBV28 to TRBJ2-6; TRBD1 matches at 10 bases. The CDR3 extends over 17 amino acids. CDR1 and CDR2 from the germline V gene are MDHEN and SYDVKM. V was clipped by 6 bases and J by 4 bases; unmatched bases: 9. In DNA, the CDR3 is TGTGCCAGCAGCAAGACAGGGGGCGCTTCAGGGGCCAACGTCCTGACTTTC. This gives the protein CASSKTGGASGANVLTF.

V is TRBV19 and J is TRBJ1-2; no clear D gene. Germline V gene data show CDR1 as LNHDA and CDR2 as SQIVND (reference sequence). Trimming cost V 6 bases and J 3 bases, with 5 bases left between them. The CDR3 length is 11 residues. The CDR3 loop is CASRGYYGYTF. The CDR3 DNA follows: TGTGCCAGTAGGGGGTACTATGGCTACACCTTC.

J is TRBJ2-5 and V is TRBV11-2; D is unclear. Germline CDR1 is SGHAT and CDR2 is FQNNGV. Trimming stripped 5 bases from V and 9 bases from J, with 16 bases between. CDR3 length equals 13 residues. The CDR3 DNA sequence: TGTGCCAGCAGCCCAGCACGGCTGCAGGCCCAGTACTTC. It translates to CASSPARLQAQYF.

The genes are TRBV2 and TRBJ2-1, with D uncertain. Trimming stripped 6 bases from V and 0 bases from J, with 12 bases between. Per the germline V gene, CDR1 is SNHLY and CDR2 is FYNNEI. This CDR3 has 15 residues. CDR3 nucleotides: TGTGCCAGCAGGAGGCTACAAAGCTCCTACAATGAGCAGTTCTTC. This gives the protein CASRRLQSSYNEQFF. The full variable domain, its missing parts supplied by reference TRBV2 and TRBJ2-1, is EPEVTQTPSHQVTQMGQEVILRCVPISNHLYFYWYRQILGQKVEFLVSFYNNEISEKSEIFDDQFSVERPDGSNFTLKIRSTKLEDSAMYFCASRRLQSSYNEQFFGPGTRLTVL.

This chain links TRBV9 with TRBJ2-3, with 7 nucleotides matching TRBD1. In germline, CDR1 is SGDLS, CDR2 YYNGEE. This CDR3 is 15 amino acids long. Germline trimming cut 2 bases from V and 2 bases from J; bases unmatched to any gene: 5. The CDR3 region is CASSVGDRHTDTQYF. CDR3 nucleotide sequence: TGTGCCAGCAGCGTCGGGGACAGACACACAGATACGCAGTATTTT. Supplemented by reference TRBV9 and TRBJ2-3, the full variable domain reads DSGVTQTPKHLITATGQRVTLRCSPRSGDLSVYWYQQSLDQGLQFLIQYYNGEERAKGNILERFSAQQFPDLHSELNLSSLELGDSALYFCASSVGDRHTDTQYFGPGTRLTVL.

The sample holds a few counts of this clone. The chain carries TRBV18 and TRBJ1-6, with D perhaps TRBD1 (5 bases). The CDR3 is 16 residues long. Between the trimmed V and J ends, which lost 1 base and 7 bases, there was a span of 14 bases. Germline values: CDR1 KGHSH, CDR2 LQKENI. The chain's CDR3 is CASSPLSGKGNSPLHF. CDR3 nucleotides: TGTGCCAGCTCACCACTCTCCGGGAAGGGGAATTCACCCCTCCACTTT. Using reference TRBV18 and TRBJ1-6 for the parts outside the CDR3, the full variable domain is NAGVMQNPRHLVRRRGQEARLRCSPMKGHSHVYWYRQLPEEGLKFMVYLQKENIIDESGMPKERFSAEFPKEGPSILRIQQVVRGDSAAYFCASSPLSGKGNSPLHFGNGTRLTVT.

This clone was detected only once. The chain employs TRBV7-9 and TRBJ2-7; 8 bases line up with TRBD1. CDR1 and CDR2 (germline): SEHNR, FQNEAQ (reference sequence). The J segment lost 1 base and the V segment lost 5 bases, leaving 7 bases of the junction unmatched. There are 15 residues in the CDR3. CDR3 protein: CASSGSGTGSYEQYF. CDR3 DNA sequence: TGTGCCAGCAGCGGATCCGGGACAGGTTCCTACGAGCAGTACTTC.

The chain uses TRBV7-9 and TRBJ1-4; TRBD1 aligns across 7 bases. V was clipped by 5 bases and J by 0 bases; unmatched bases: 6. The CDR3 loop spans 16 amino acids. The germline V gene has CDR1 SEHNR and CDR2 FQNEAQ (reference sequence). The CDR3 region has the DNA TGTGCCAGCAGCCTCTCGGGGACAGCAACTAATGAAAAACTGTTTTTT. As protein: CASSLSGTATNEKLFF.

This chain uses TRBV2 with TRBJ1-5; 7 bases agree with TRBD1. The length of the CDR3 is 13 residues. Unmatched junction bases numbered 3, after V lost 6 bases and J lost 4 bases. In germline, CDR1 is SNHLY, CDR2 FYNNEI. CDR3 amino acids: CASRSTGNQPQHF. In DNA, the CDR3 is TGTGCCAGCAGGTCGACAGGGAATCAGCCCCAGCATTTT.

The chain recombines TRBV28 with TRBJ2-7; TRBD1 might be the D (6 bases). Germline values: CDR1 MDHEN, CDR2 SYDVKM. The CDR3 runs 14 residues. V was pared by 3 bases and J by 6 bases, with 15 bases between. CDR3 DNA sequence: TGTGCCAGCAGTTTCGGGACATCCTCCCTCGAGCAGTACTTC. This gives the protein CASSFGTSSLEQYF.

The V gene is TRBV6-5, the J gene TRBJ2-7, with D perhaps assigned TRBD1 or TRBD2 (6 bases each). Deletions cut 6 bases from V and 6 bases from J, with 12 bases between. The germline V gene has CDR1 MNHEY and CDR2 SVGAGI. There are 12 residues in the CDR3. CDR3 coding DNA: TGTGCCAGCAGCCGGGGGCTGGGCGAGCAGTACTTC. Amino acids: CASSRGLGEQYF.

This clone was observed once. This sequence joins TRBV19 and TRBJ2-3; TRBD1 matches at 7 bases. This CDR3 spans 17 amino acids. Germline CDR1 LNHDA, CDR2 SQIVND (reference sequence). The V and J ends lost 2 bases and 8 bases, in that order; junction bases with no gene match: 16. CDR3 amino acids: CASSIRGRGGLSGTQYF. The CDR3 DNA reads as TGTGCCAGTAGTATAAGGGGGAGAGGGGGCCTCTCGGGTACGCAGTATTTT.